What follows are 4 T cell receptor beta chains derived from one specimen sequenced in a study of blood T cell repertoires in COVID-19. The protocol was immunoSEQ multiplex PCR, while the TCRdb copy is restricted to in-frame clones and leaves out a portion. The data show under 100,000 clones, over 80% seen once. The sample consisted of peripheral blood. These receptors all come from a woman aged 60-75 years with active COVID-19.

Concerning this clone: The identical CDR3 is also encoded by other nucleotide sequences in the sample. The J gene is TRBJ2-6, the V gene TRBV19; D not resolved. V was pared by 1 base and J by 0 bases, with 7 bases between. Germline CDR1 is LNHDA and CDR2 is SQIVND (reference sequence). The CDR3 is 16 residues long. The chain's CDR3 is CASSIVTGSGANVLTF. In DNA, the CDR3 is TGTGCCAGTAGTATAGTAACCGGCTCTGGGGCCAACGTCCTGACTTTC.

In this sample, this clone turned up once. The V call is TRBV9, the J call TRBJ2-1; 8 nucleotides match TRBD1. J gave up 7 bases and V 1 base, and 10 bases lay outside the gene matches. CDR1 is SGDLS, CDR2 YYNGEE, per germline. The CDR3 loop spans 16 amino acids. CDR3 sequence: CASSVTFGQGENEQFF. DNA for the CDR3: TGTGCCAGCAGCGTAACTTTCGGACAGGGAGAAAATGAGCAGTTCTTC.

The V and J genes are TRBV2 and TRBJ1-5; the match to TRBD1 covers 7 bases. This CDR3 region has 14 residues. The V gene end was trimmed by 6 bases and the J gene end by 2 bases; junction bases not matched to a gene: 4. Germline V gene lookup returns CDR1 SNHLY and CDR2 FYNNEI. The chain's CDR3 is CASRQGSGNQPQHF. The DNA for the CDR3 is TGTGCCAGCAGACAGGGGAGCGGCAATCAGCCCCAGCATTTT. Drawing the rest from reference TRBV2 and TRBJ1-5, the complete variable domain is EPEVTQTPSHQVTQMGQEVILRCVPISNHLYFYWYRQILGQKVEFLVSFYNNEISEKSEIFDDQFSVERPDGSNFTLKIRSTKLEDSAMYFCASRQGSGNQPQHFGDGTRLSIL.

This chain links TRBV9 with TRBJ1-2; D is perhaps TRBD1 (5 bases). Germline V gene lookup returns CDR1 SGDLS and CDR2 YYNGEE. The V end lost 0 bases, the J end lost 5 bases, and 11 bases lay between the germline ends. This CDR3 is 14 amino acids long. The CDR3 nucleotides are TGTGCCAGCAGCGTAGGACAGCTAAATTATGGCTACACCTTC. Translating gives CASSVGQLNYGYTF.